This passage covers 12 T cell receptor beta chains from one sample sequenced in a study of shared clonotypes between healthy human individuals. Sequenced by immunoSEQ multiplex PCR; TCRdb stores in-frame clones only, minus some. The data show about 730,000 clones, approximately 72% seen once. The specimen sequenced was memory CD4+ T cells sorted from blood. Subset reported: CD45RA-negative fraction. The origin of the receptors is a woman aged 25 to 39 in good health.

About this clone: In the same sample, other DNA sequences code for this CDR3. The chain uses TRBV28 and TRBJ2-3; TRBD1 agrees at 9 bases. The V gene's germline CDR1 is MDHEN and CDR2 SYDVKM. This CDR3 has 14 residues. Unmatched junction bases numbered 5, after V lost 6 bases and J lost 4 bases. CDR3 in DNA: TGTGCCAGCAGCCCGGGACAGGGACCAGATACGCAGTATTTT. Protein product: CASSPGQGPDTQYF.

The rearrangement links TRBV6-4 to TRBJ1-5; 7 bases are a match to TRBD1. This CDR3 is 15 amino acids long. The J segment lost 6 bases and the V segment lost 6 bases, leaving 11 bases of the junction unmatched. Germline-derived CDR1 and CDR2 are MRHNA and SNTAGT. The CDR3 loop is CASRPTGSVCQPQHF. CDR3 sequence (DNA): TGTGCCAGCAGGCCGACAGGGAGTGTGTGTCAGCCCCAGCATTTT.

The genes are TRBV27 and TRBJ1-2; D not resolved. The V end was cut by 6 bases, the J end by 8 bases, with 19 bases between. This CDR3 is built from 14 residues. Germline CDR1 is MNHEY and CDR2 is SMNVEV (reference sequence). The CDR3 spells CASRHSDPPGGYTF. DNA of the CDR3: TGTGCCAGCAGGCACTCCGACCCTCCGGGAGGCTACACCTTC.

The J gene is TRBJ1-3, the V gene TRBV27; no clear D. The CDR3 consists of 13 residues. Germline CDR1 and CDR2: MNHEY and SMNVEV (reference sequence). Trimming shortened V by 0 bases and J by 9 bases, and 9 bases separated the two germline ends. CDR3 protein: CASSLSSGGTIYF. CDR3 in DNA: TGTGCCAGCAGTTTATCAAGCGGAGGCACCATATATTTT.

This clone has only a few counts. The chain employs TRBV30 and TRBJ2-1, with 11 nucleotides matching TRBD1. From germline, CDR1 is GTSNPN and CDR2 SVGIG (reference sequence). Trimming removed 7 bases from V and 8 bases from J; junction bases left unmatched: 7. The CDR3 runs to 13 residues. As DNA, the CDR3 is TGTGCCTCGGACAGGGGGCGCGGCCATGAGCAGTTCTTC. This encodes CASDRGRGHEQFF.

This clone has more than one count but fewer than ten. V is TRBV11-2 and J is TRBJ1-4; 7 positions agree with TRBD1. Germline CDR1 is SGHAT and CDR2 is FQNNGV. The trim removed 5 bases at V and 10 bases at J, leaving 13 bases unmatched. The CDR3 spans 15 residues. The CDR3 region has the DNA TGTGCCAGCAGCCCGCAGACAGGGACTACGGGAAAACTGTTTTTT. This translates into CASSPQTGTTGKLFF.

This clone was observed a single time. This chain joins TRBV11-3 and TRBJ2-3; 10 bases match TRBD2. CDR1 is SGHNT, CDR2 YENEEA, per germline. The CDR3 sequence is 15 residues long. J was trimmed by 1 base and V by 3 bases; bases with no gene match: 1. CDR3 protein: CASSLSGRGTDTQYF. CDR3 nucleotides: TGTGCCAGCAGCTTGAGCGGGAGGGGCACAGATACGCAGTATTTT.

This clone was recorded a few times. Within the sample, other DNA sequences also encode this same CDR3. V gene TRBV7-3 combines with J gene TRBJ2-2, with D uncertain. Looked up from germline, CDR1 is SGHTA and CDR2 is FQGTGA. The CDR3 sequence is 13 residues long. V shed 5 bases and J shed 5 bases, with 9 bases lying between them. Here the CDR3 DNA reads TGTGCCAGCAGCCAGACCCTGACCGGGGAGCTGTTTTTT. This codes for CASSQTLTGELFF.

This clone came up a few times. The J gene is TRBJ1-5, the V gene TRBV28; possibly TRBD1 for D (5 bases). V was cut by 5 bases and J by 2 bases, with 13 bases left in between. The CDR3 contains 15 residues. Germline lookup yields CDR1 MDHEN and CDR2 SYDVKM. This chain's CDR3 is CASSISGFRNQPQHF. CDR3 nucleotide sequence: TGTGCCAGCAGTATTTCAGGGTTTCGCAATCAGCCCCAGCATTTT.

The V gene is TRBV28, the J gene TRBJ2-7; 7 positions agree with TRBD1. In germline, CDR1 is MDHEN, CDR2 SYDVKM. With V trimmed by 6 bases and J by 5 bases, 4 bases remained unmatched. CDR3 length: 12 amino acids. CDR3 nucleotides: TGTGCCAGCAGGACAGGGTTGAACGAGCAGTACTTC. It translates to CASRTGLNEQYF.

Turning to this clone: Different DNA sequences within this sample yield the same CDR3. This chain links TRBV6-5 with TRBJ1-3; D might be TRBD1 (5 bases). The CDR3 length is 15 residues. The germline V gene has CDR1 MNHEY and CDR2 SVGAGI. V lost 3 bases, J lost 1 base, and 10 bases lay in between. The CDR3 sequence is CASSYTGSSGNTIYF. The CDR3 bases are TGTGCCAGCAGTTATACAGGCTCGTCTGGAAACACCATATATTTT.

The V call is TRBV7-2, the J call TRBJ1-3; 8 bases agree with TRBD1. Germline values: CDR1 SGHTA, CDR2 FQGNSA. The CDR3 is 17 amino acids. V trimming: 0 bases; J trimming: 0 bases; junction bases outside the gene matches: 4. The CDR3 coding sequence is TGTGCCAGCAGCTTAGCGGGACAGGTAGTCTCTGGAAACACCATATATTTT. It translates to CASSLAGQVVSGNTIYF.